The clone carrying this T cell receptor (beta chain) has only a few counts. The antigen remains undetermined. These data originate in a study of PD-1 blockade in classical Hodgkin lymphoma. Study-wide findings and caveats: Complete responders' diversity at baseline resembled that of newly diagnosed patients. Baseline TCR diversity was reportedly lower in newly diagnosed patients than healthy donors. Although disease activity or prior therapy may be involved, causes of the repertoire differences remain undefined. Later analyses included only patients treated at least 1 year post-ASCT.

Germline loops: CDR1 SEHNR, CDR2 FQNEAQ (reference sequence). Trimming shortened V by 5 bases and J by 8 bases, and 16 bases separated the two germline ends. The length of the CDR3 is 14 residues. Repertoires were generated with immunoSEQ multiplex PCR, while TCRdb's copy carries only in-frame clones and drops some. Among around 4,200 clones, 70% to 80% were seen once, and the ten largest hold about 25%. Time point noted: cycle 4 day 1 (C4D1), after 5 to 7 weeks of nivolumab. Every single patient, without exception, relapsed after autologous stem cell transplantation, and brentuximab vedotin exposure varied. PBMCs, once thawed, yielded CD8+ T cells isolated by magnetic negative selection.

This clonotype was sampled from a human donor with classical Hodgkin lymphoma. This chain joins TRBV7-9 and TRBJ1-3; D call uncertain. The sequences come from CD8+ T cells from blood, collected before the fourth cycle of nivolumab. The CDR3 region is CASSGVPKPDTIYF. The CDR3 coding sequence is TGTGCCAGCAGCGGCGTCCCCAAGCCGGACACCATATATTTT.